The TCR beta chain under discussion was sequenced for a study of PD-1 blockade in mismatch repair-deficient tumors. Trimming cost V 0 bases and J 1 base, with 13 bases left between them. This CDR3 region has 17 residues. Germline values: CDR1 SGHRS, CDR2 YFSETQ. Assay: immunoSEQ multiplex PCR; the TCRdb copy retains only in-frame clones and omits some. The sample lists some 48,000 clones; 70% to 85% were seen once. Sequencing used PBMCs, obtained before pembrolizumab treatment. The chain has TRBV5-1 and TRBJ1-4, with D unclear. This clonotype originated in an adult with mismatch repair-deficient cancer. The CDR3 bases are TGCGCCAGCAGCTTGGAGGTTGGAACCTTAACTAATGAAAAACTGTTTTTT. As protein: CASSLEVGTLTNEKLFF.